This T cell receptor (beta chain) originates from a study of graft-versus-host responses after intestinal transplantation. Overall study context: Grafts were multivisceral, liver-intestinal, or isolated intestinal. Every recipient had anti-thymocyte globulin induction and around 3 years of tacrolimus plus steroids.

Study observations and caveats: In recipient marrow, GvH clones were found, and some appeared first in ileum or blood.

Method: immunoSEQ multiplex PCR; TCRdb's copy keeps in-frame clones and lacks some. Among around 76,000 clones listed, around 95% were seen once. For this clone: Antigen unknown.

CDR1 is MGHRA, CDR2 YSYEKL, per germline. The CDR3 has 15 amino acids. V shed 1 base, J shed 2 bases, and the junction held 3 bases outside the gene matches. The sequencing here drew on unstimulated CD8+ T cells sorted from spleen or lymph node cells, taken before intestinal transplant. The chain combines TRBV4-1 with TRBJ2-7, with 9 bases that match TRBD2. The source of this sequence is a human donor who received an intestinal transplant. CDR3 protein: CASSQVTSGTYEQYF. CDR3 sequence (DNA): TGCGCCAGCAGCCAAGTGACTAGCGGTACCTACGAGCAGTACTTC.